This TCR beta chain was sequenced during a study of human T cells and chemical hapten exposure. Study information: TCR yields per sample varied mostly from small pooled library volume differences.

Germline values: CDR1 LNHDA, CDR2 SQIVND (reference sequence). V shed 3 bases and J shed 5 bases, with 7 bases lying between them. CDR3 size: 12 residues. The authors extracted total RNA from unfractionated whole blood. The library tagged individual cDNA molecules with unique molecular identifiers. TCRdb fed the 5' RACE reads into MiXCR, producing one record per CDR3 protein. This table holds around 140,000 distinct CDR3 sequences, approximately 4% found once. Whole-study findings and limits: The number of TCRs above 1 in 1000 frequency did not change after DPC sensitization.

This clonotype appeared many times. Its antigen remains unknown. The source is a female donor in good health. The chain is built from TRBV19 and TRBJ1-2; D is unclear. The CDR3 loop is CASSIGQYGYTF. CDR3 DNA: TGTGCCAGTAGTATCGGTCAGTATGGCTACACCTTC.